Presented here are 32 T cell receptor beta chains from one specimen sequenced in a study of T cell responses to AZD1222 COVID-19 vaccine. Generated by immunoSEQ multiplex PCR, the TCRdb table keeps only in-frame clones and is missing some. Seen here are roughly 80,000 clones, more than 75% observed once, and the top ten hold 4.7%. The sequenced sample was peripheral blood, obtained on day 0 of MenACWY control vaccination. The receptors were sampled from an adult in good health.

The chain couples TRBV27 to TRBJ2-3; D possibly uses TRBD1 or TRBD2 (5 bases each). Trimming took 4 bases from V and 3 from J, leaving 8 bases between them. The CDR3 runs to 13 residues. Germline V CDR1 and CDR2: MNHEY, SMNVEV (reference sequence). As DNA, the CDR3 is TGTGCCAGCAGTTCCGGGACGACAGATACGCAGTATTTT. Translated: CASSSGTTDTQYF.

V gene TRBV11-2 combines with J gene TRBJ2-5; 9 bases line up with TRBD1. There are 14 residues in the CDR3. In germline, CDR1 is SGHAT, CDR2 FQNNGV. J was trimmed by 5 bases and V by 5 bases; bases with no gene match: 6. The CDR3 region has the DNA TGTGCCAGCAGCACCGGACAGGGGTTTGAGACCCAGTACTTC. Protein: CASSTGQGFETQYF.

J is TRBJ1-5 and V is TRBV28; TRBD1 aligns across 8 bases. The germline V gene encodes CDR1 MDHEN and CDR2 SYDVKM. The CDR3 length is 13 residues. J gave up 6 bases and V 8 bases, and 6 bases lay outside the gene matches. The CDR3 DNA sequence: TGTGCCAGCCACGTGACAGGGGTTCAGCCCCAGCATTTT. This gives the protein CASHVTGVQPQHF.

V and J are TRBV29-1 and TRBJ2-2; 8 bases line up with TRBD2. With V trimmed by 8 bases and J by 1 base, 0 bases remained unmatched. CDR1 and CDR2 (germline): SQVTM, ANQGSEA. CDR3 length: 12 residues. The CDR3 loop is CSTSGNTGELFF. The CDR3 DNA reads TGCAGCACTAGCGGGAACACCGGGGAGCTGTTTTTT.

This clone was detected only once. The V gene is TRBV7-2, the J gene TRBJ1-6; TRBD1 is a possible D gene (5 bases). The V end lost 3 bases, the J end lost 5 bases, and 11 bases lay between the germline ends. CDR3 length: 15 amino acids. CDR1 and CDR2 (germline): SGHTA, FQGNSA. CDR3 DNA sequence: TGTGCCAGCAGCTTTCCACAGGCAGATAATTCACCCCTCCACTTT. Amino acid sequence: CASSFPQADNSPLHF.

This sequence joins TRBV14 and TRBJ2-2, with unresolved D. Germline V lookup: CDR1 SGHDN, CDR2 FVKESK. The CDR3 contains 13 residues. V was trimmed by 4 bases and J by 6 bases, leaving 9 bases between them. The CDR3 reads CASSRLTPGELFF. As DNA, the CDR3 is TGTGCCAGCAGCCGCCTTACCCCCGGGGAGCTGTTTTTT. Variable domain in full (rest from reference TRBV14 and TRBJ2-2): EAGVTQFPSHSVIEKGQTVTLRCDPISGHDNLYWYRRVMGKEIKFLLHFVKESKQDESGMPNNRFLAERTGGTYSTLKVQPAELEDSGVYFCASSRLTPGELFFGEGSRLTVL.

V gene TRBV28 combines with J gene TRBJ2-3; TRBD2 might be the D (6 bases). Germline CDR1 is MDHEN and CDR2 is SYDVKM. V lost 4 bases, J lost 14 bases, and 19 bases lay in between. CDR3 length: 13 residues. DNA of the CDR3: TGTGCCAGCAGTTCATTCGGGACTCCCGCCCCGTATTTT. Its translation: CASSSFGTPAPYF.

In its sample, this clone was seen once. This chain uses TRBV19 with TRBJ1-5; D is undetermined. The ends were cut back, 1 base at V and 1 base at J, with 8 bases in the middle. This CDR3 has 15 amino acids. Germline CDR1 LNHDA, CDR2 SQIVND (reference sequence). CDR3 bases: TGTGCCAGTAGTATAGTTCGAGGAAGCAATCAGCCCCAGCATTTT. It yields the protein CASSIVRGSNQPQHF.

With regard to this clone: The junction differs from germline at one of its ends, possibly a read error. This chain connects TRBV7-9 to TRBJ2-7; possibly TRBD1 for D (5 bases). This CDR3 spans 15 amino acids. Looked up from germline, CDR1 is SEHNR and CDR2 is FQNEAQ (reference sequence). The CDR3 DNA is TGTGCCAGCAGCCCCACGGGCAGGGCCTCCAACGAGCAGTACTTC. This sequence encodes CASSPTGRASNEQYF.

The chain recombines TRBV28 with TRBJ1-5; D uncertain. The V gene lost 8 bases and the J gene lost 2 bases, with 13 bases spanning the gap. The CDR3 length is 14 residues. Germline-derived CDR1 and CDR2 are MDHEN and SYDVKM. The CDR3 is CASETFPGNQPQHF. The CDR3 nucleotides read TGTGCCAGCGAGACCTTCCCCGGCAATCAGCCCCAGCATTTT.

The chain joins TRBV5-1 to TRBJ2-2; the D is unclear. Germline V gene lookup returns CDR1 SGHRS and CDR2 YFSETQ. Trimming shortened V by 1 base and J by 4 bases, and 2 bases separated the two germline ends. The CDR3 totals 12 residues. The CDR3 region is CASSLSTGELFF. The DNA for the CDR3 is TGCGCCAGCAGCTTGTCCACCGGGGAGCTGTTTTTT. The entire variable domain, with the rest obtained from reference TRBV5-1 and TRBJ2-2, is as follows: KAGVTQTPRYLIKTRGQQVTLSCSPISGHRSVSWYQQTPGQGLQFLFEYFSETQRNKGNFPGRFSGRQFSNSRSEMNVSTLELGDSALYLCASSLSTGELFFGEGSRLTVL.

This clone is a singleton in its sample. The CDR3 DNA sequence: TGTGCCAGCGGGGAACAGGGGGGATATGGCTACACCTTC. Its translation: CASGEQGGYGYTF. The V and J genes are TRBV28 and TRBJ1-2; 8 bases fit TRBD1. This CDR3 spans 13 amino acids. The V gene end was trimmed by 8 bases and the J gene end by 5 bases; junction bases not matched to a gene: 7. Looked up from germline, CDR1 is MDHEN and CDR2 is SYDVKM.

The rearrangement joins TRBV7-9 to TRBJ2-5, with 8 bases aligning to TRBD1. V lost 3 bases and J lost 1; bases outside the gene matches: 1. In germline, CDR1 is SEHNR, CDR2 FQNEAQ (reference sequence). CDR3 length equals 14 residues. The CDR3, as DNA: TGTGCCAGCAGCTTGGACAGGGTCCAAGAGACCCAGTACTTC. This codes for CASSLDRVQETQYF. The full variable domain, with the rest looked up from reference TRBV7-9 and TRBJ2-5, is DTGVSQNPRHKITKRGQNVTFRCDPISEHNRLYWYRQTLGQGPEFLTYFQNEAQLEKSRLLSDRFSAERPKGSFSTLEIQRTEQGDSAMYLCASSLDRVQETQYFGPGTRLLVL.

The chain uses TRBV7-2 and TRBJ2-7; the D gene is possibly TRBD1 (5 bases). The CDR3 length is 13 residues. Trimming cost V 5 bases and J 6 bases, with 14 bases left between them. Germline assignment: CDR1 SGHTA and CDR2 FQGNSA. The CDR3 DNA sequence: TGTGCCAGCAGCCCTGGAGACAGTCGCGAGCAGTACTTC. Translation gives CASSPGDSREQYF.

The chain recombines TRBV6-5 with TRBJ2-7; 7 positions agree with TRBD1. Germline CDR1 MNHEY, CDR2 SVGAGI. The CDR3 is 15 residues long. With V trimmed by 6 bases and J by 2 bases, 10 bases remained unmatched. The CDR3 DNA reads as TGTGCCAGCAGACCCCACAGGGGAACAGCCTACGAGCAGTACTTC. Protein sequence: CASRPHRGTAYEQYF.

The sample holds a few counts of this clone. The rearrangement links TRBV5-1 to TRBJ2-7; 7 bases line up with TRBD2. Germline-derived CDR1 and CDR2 are SGHRS and YFSETQ. Trimming took 3 bases from V and 2 from J; bases not matched to a gene: 2. The CDR3 length is 13 residues. The CDR3 here is CASSWDYTYEQYF. The CDR3 nucleotides read TGCGCCAGCAGCTGGGACTATACCTACGAGCAGTACTTC. Filled out from reference TRBV5-1 and TRBJ2-7, the complete variable domain reads KAGVTQTPRYLIKTRGQQVTLSCSPISGHRSVSWYQQTPGQGLQFLFEYFSETQRNKGNFPGRFSGRQFSNSRSEMNVSTLELGDSALYLCASSWDYTYEQYFGPGTRLTVT.

The rearrangement uses TRBV14 and TRBJ2-3, with D uncertain. This CDR3 is built from 12 residues. Per the germline V gene, CDR1 is SGHDN and CDR2 is FVKESK. Trimming shortened V by 4 bases and J by 5 bases, and 7 bases separated the two germline ends. The CDR3 loop is CASSLVVDTQYF. The CDR3 nucleotides read TGTGCCAGCAGCCTAGTAGTAGATACGCAGTATTTT.

V and J are TRBV2 and TRBJ2-1; no firm D call. There are 11 residues in the CDR3. Trimming took off 5 bases at V and 7 bases at J, with 6 bases between the two ends. The germline gives CDR1 SNHLY, CDR2 FYNNEI. As DNA, the CDR3 is TGTGCCAGCAGTTGGGAAAATGAGCAGTTCTTC. Translating it yields CASSWENEQFF.

The V gene is TRBV7-8, the J gene TRBJ2-1; 8 bases fit TRBD1. Trimming at V came to 1 base and at J to 12 bases, leaving 17 bases not matched to a gene. The CDR3 extends over 17 amino acids. From germline, CDR1 is SGHVS and CDR2 FQNEAQ. Here the CDR3 reads CASSLGPLGTGLYGQFF. The CDR3 coding sequence is TGTGCCAGCAGCTTAGGACCTCTCGGGACAGGACTTTATGGGCAGTTCTTC. Combining the CDR3 with reference TRBV7-8 and TRBJ2-1 gives the whole variable domain GAGVSQSPRYKVAKRGQDVALRCDPISGHVSLFWYQQALGQGPEFLTYFQNEAQLDKSGLPSDRFFAERPEGSVSTLKIQRTQQEDSAVYLCASSLGPLGTGLYGQFFGPGTRLTVL.

The chain uses TRBV30 and TRBJ1-1; D not certain. Germline assignment: CDR1 GTSNPN and CDR2 SVGIG (reference sequence). The CDR3 length is 14 residues. Trimming removed 1 base from V and 1 base from J, with 10 bases in between. CDR3 nucleotide sequence: TGTGCCTGGAGTGGTCTACTGCGGAACACTGAAGCTTTCTTT. The encoded protein is CAWSGLLRNTEAFF.

The chain combines TRBV2 with TRBJ1-2; 9 nucleotides match TRBD1. With V trimmed by 6 bases and J by 4 bases, 9 bases remained unmatched. Germline CDR1 SNHLY, CDR2 FYNNEI. This CDR3 comprises 15 residues. In DNA, the CDR3 is TGTGCCAGCAGCCAACAGGGGGCGCTTACCTATGGCTACACCTTC. Translated, it gives CASSQQGALTYGYTF.

The chain joins TRBV25-1 to TRBJ2-2; D is uncertain. This CDR3 is 15 amino acids long. The V gene's germline CDR1 is MGHDK and CDR2 SYGVNS. V lost 0 bases, J lost 0 bases, and 5 bases lay in between. CDR3 sequence: CASSEYTANTGELFF. The CDR3, as DNA: TGTGCCAGCAGTGAATATACGGCGAACACCGGGGAGCTGTTTTTT. The complete variable domain, with remaining parts taken from reference TRBV25-1 and TRBJ2-2, reads EADIYQTPRYLVIGTGKKITLECSQTMGHDKMYWYQQDPGMELHLIHYSYGVNSTEKGDLSSESTVSRIRTEHFPLTLESARPSHTSQYLCASSEYTANTGELFFGEGSRLTVL.

The chain joins TRBV12-3 or TRBV12-4 to TRBJ1-1; the D gene is possibly TRBD1 (5 bases). V lost 7 bases and J 4 bases, leaving 10 bases between the germline ends. This CDR3 has 12 amino acids. The CDR3 coding sequence is TGTGCCAGCACCCAGGGAGGCACTGAAGCTTTCTTT. It yields the protein CASTQGGTEAFF.

This sequence joins TRBV30 and TRBJ2-3, with D unresolved. V dropped 0 bases and J dropped 7 bases, with 11 bases sitting between them. The CDR3 spans 13 residues. Germline CDR1 and CDR2: GTSNPN and SVGIG (reference sequence). The CDR3 loop reads CAWSVLLEHTQYF. DNA for the CDR3: TGTGCCTGGAGTGTACTTCTGGAACATACGCAGTATTTT.

The rearrangement uses TRBV7-6 and TRBJ1-1, with D maybe TRBD1 (6 bases). The germline V gene has CDR1 SGHVS and CDR2 FNYEAQ. There are 15 residues in the CDR3. Trimming left V 0 bases short and J 2 bases short, with 10 bases between. The CDR3 DNA reads as TGTGCCAGCAGCTTAGCGGGGGCTATTAACACTGAAGCTTTCTTT. Amino acid sequence: CASSLAGAINTEAFF.

The chain employs TRBV5-1 and TRBJ1-6; the D gene is possibly TRBD1 (5 bases). In germline, CDR1 is SGHRS, CDR2 YFSETQ. V lost 4 bases and J lost 10, with 18 bases in between. There are 15 residues in the CDR3. The CDR3 protein is CASSRGPPGRSPLHF. CDR3 nucleotides: TGCGCCAGCAGCCGGGGCCCTCCTGGGCGGTCACCCCTCCACTTT.

The V and J genes are TRBV10-3 and TRBJ1-1; D is unresolved. CDR1 and CDR2 from the germline V gene are ENHRY and SYGVKD. Trimming pared 2 bases from V and 0 bases from J, leaving 10 bases between. The CDR3 contains 15 residues. DNA of the CDR3: TGTGCCATCAGTGAGGGGAACAGACTGAACACTGAAGCTTTCTTT. Its translation: CAISEGNRLNTEAFF.

The CDR3 DNA is TGTGCCAGCAGCCCTTGGGACGGGAACACTGAAGCTTTCTTT. Its protein product is CASSPWDGNTEAFF. The chain employs TRBV3-1 (or the pseudogene TRBV3-2) and TRBJ1-1; possible D gene TRBD1, 5 bases. Trimming stripped 4 bases from V and 1 base from J, with 10 bases between. CDR1 and CDR2 (germline): LGHDT, YNNKEL (reference sequence). This CDR3 comprises 14 residues.

The genes are TRBV19 and TRBJ1-5, with TRBD1 matching over 7 bases. V was pared by 0 bases and J by 4 bases, with 3 bases of the junction left unmatched. The CDR3 sequence is 15 residues long. Germline-derived CDR1 and CDR2 are LNHDA and SQIVND (reference sequence). The CDR3 DNA reads TGTGCCAGTAGTATAGATCCCAGGGGGAATCAGCCCCAGCATTTT. It encodes CASSIDPRGNQPQHF.

V is TRBV29-1 and J is TRBJ2-7; D is perhaps TRBD1 (5 bases). Germline values: CDR1 SQVTM, CDR2 ANQGSEA. Deletions cut 3 bases from V and 4 bases from J, with 13 bases between. This CDR3 spans 13 amino acids. This CDR3 reads CSVDGVGAYEQYF. CDR3 bases: TGCAGCGTTGACGGCGTTGGGGCTTACGAGCAGTACTTC.

This chain links TRBV9 with TRBJ2-6; D gene uncertain. The germline gives CDR1 SGDLS, CDR2 YYNGEE. Between the trimmed V and J ends, which lost 3 bases and 0 bases, there was a span of 10 bases. The CDR3 totals 16 residues. For the CDR3, the DNA is TGTGCCAGCAGCGCACAGACGGCCTCTGGGGCCAACGTCCTGACTTTC. It encodes CASSAQTASGANVLTF.

The chain recombines TRBV2 with TRBJ2-5; the D is unclear. Germline CDR1 reads SNHLY; CDR2 reads FYNNEI. The CDR3 runs to 12 residues. Trimming took 6 bases from V and 1 from J, leaving 6 bases between them. The DNA for the CDR3 is TGTGCCAGCAGCGATTTCCAAGAGACCCAGTACTTC. Amino acids: CASSDFQETQYF.